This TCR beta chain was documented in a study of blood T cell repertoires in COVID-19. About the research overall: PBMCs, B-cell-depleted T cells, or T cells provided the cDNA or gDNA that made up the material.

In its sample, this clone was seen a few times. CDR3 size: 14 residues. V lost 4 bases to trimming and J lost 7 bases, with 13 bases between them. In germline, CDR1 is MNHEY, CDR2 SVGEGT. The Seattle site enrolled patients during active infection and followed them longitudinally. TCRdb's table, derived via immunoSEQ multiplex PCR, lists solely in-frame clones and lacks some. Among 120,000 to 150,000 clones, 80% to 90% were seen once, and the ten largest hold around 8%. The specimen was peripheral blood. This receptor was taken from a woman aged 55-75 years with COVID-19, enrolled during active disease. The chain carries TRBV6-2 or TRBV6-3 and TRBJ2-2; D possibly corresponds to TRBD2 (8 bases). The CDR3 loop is CASSSGGGGGELFF. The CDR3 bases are TGTGCCAGCAGTTCGGGAGGGGGCGGCGGGGAGCTGTTTTTT.